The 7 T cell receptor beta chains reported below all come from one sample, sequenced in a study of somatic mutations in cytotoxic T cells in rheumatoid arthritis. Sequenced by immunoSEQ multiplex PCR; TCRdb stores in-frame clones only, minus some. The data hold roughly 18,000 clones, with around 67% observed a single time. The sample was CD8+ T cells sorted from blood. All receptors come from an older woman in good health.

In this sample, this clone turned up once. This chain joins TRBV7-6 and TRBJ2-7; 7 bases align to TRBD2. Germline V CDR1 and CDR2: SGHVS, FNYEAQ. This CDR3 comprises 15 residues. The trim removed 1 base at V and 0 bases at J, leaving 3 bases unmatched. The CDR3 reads CASSLGGGSSYEQYF. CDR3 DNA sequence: TGTGCCAGCAGCTTAGGCGGGGGTAGCTCCTACGAGCAGTACTTC. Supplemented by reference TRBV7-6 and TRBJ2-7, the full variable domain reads GAGVSQSPRYKVTKRGQDVALRCDPISGHVSLYWYRQALGQGPEFLTYFNYEAQQDKSGLPNDRFSAERPEGSISTLTIQRTEQRDSAMYRCASSLGGGSSYEQYFGPGTRLTVT.

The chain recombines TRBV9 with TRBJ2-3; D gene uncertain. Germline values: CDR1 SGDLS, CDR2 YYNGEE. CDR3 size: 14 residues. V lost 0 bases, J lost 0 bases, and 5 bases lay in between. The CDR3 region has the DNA TGTGCCAGCAGCGTAGATTTCAGCACAGATACGCAGTATTTT. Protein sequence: CASSVDFSTDTQYF. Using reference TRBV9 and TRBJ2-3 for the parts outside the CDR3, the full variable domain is DSGVTQTPKHLITATGQRVTLRCSPRSGDLSVYWYQQSLDQGLQFLIQYYNGEERAKGNILERFSAQQFPDLHSELNLSSLELGDSALYFCASSVDFSTDTQYFGPGTRLTVL.

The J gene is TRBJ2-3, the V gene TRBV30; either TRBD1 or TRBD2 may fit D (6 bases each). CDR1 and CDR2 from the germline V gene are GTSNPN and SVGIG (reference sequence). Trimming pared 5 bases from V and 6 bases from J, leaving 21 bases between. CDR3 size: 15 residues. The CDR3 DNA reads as TGTGCCTGGGTCCCCCCGGGGGCCGTAGCGGATACGCAGTATTTT. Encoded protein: CAWVPPGAVADTQYF.

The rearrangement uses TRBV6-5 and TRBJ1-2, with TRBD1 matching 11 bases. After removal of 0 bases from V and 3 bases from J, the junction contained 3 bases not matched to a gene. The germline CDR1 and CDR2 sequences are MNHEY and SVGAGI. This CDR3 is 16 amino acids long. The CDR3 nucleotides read TGTGCCAGCAGTTACTCACGGACAGGGGGCCACTATGGCTACACCTTC. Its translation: CASSYSRTGGHYGYTF.

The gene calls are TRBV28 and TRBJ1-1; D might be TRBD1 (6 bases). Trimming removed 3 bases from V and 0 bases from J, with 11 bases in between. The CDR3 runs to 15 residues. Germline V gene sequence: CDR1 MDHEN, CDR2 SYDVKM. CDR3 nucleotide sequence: TGTGCCAGCAGTTTGCCGGACAGCATGAACACTGAAGCTTTCTTT. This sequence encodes CASSLPDSMNTEAFF.

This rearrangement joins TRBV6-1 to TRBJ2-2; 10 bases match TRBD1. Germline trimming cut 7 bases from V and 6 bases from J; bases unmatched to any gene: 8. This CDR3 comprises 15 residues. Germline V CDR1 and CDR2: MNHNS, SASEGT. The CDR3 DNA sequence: TGTGCCAGCAAAGGGGCCGGGACAGGGGCCGGGGAGCTGTTTTTT. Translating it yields CASKGAGTGAGELFF.

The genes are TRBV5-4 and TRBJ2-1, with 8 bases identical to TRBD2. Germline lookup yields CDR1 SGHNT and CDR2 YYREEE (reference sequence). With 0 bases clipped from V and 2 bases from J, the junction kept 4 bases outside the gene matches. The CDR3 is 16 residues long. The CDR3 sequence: CASSLGSGSAYNEQFF. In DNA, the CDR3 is TGTGCCAGCAGCTTGGGAAGCGGGAGTGCCTACAATGAGCAGTTCTTC.